This is a list of T cell receptor beta chains from one sample in a study of blood T cell repertoires in COVID-19. Here immunoSEQ multiplex PCR was the method, and the copy in TCRdb shows in-frame clones only, minus some. This repertoire shows fewer than 300,000 clones, 80% to 90% found once; its top ten account for about 4.1%. Sequencing used PBMCs or T cells enriched from blood (not recorded which). Receptor source: a woman aged 30 to 39 who had recovered from COVID-19. Each CDR3 is given with its conserved first and last residue. A D gene is named only where the DNA matches it firmly. Size is omitted from some rows. Given values are once, few, many or a class for expanded clones.

V: TRBV4-1; size: NA; length: 15; D: NA; J: TRBJ2-4; DNA: TGCGCCAGCAGCCAAGTTAGCTCCCTCGAAAACATTCAGTACTTC; CDR3: CASSQVSSLENIQYF
V: TRBV27; size: NA; length: 15; D: NA; J: TRBJ2-2; DNA: TGTGCCAGCAGTTTCTCCCCCCGGAACACCGGGGAGCTGTTTTTT; CDR3: CASSFSPRNTGELFF
V: TRBV6-5; size: NA; length: 14; D: NA; J: TRBJ2-2; DNA: TGTGCCAGCGGCTACAGGTTGTGGACCGGGGAGCTGTTTTTT; CDR3: CASGYRLWTGELFF
V: TRBV5-5; size: NA; length: 15; D: TRBD1; J: TRBJ1-2; DNA: TGTGCCAGCAGCACCGACAGGGTGAGGGTGGATGGCTACACCTTC; CDR3: CASSTDRVRVDGYTF
V: TRBV10-3; size: many; length: 14; D: TRBD1; J: TRBJ1-6; DNA: TGCCCGGACAGGGGGTTAACCTATAATTCACCCCTCCACTTT; CDR3: CPDRGLTYNSPLHF
V: TRBV10-3; size: NA; length: 13; D: NA; J: TRBJ1-3; DNA: TGTGCCATCAGGGAGGACAGCGGAAACACCATATATTTT; CDR3: CAIREDSGNTIYF
V: TRBV28; size: NA; length: 13; D: NA; J: TRBJ1-1; DNA: TGTGCCAGCCGGCCCGGACACAACACTGAAGCTTTCTTT; CDR3: CASRPGHNTEAFF
V: TRBV2; size: few; length: 14; D: NA; J: TRBJ1-4; DNA: TGTGCCAGCAGCCCAGACACCCGGTTTGGAAAACTGTTTTTT; CDR3: CASSPDTRFGKLFF
V: TRBV27; size: NA; length: 16; D: NA; J: TRBJ1-5; DNA: TGTGCCAGCAGTTTTAGCGGGGGAGGCTACAATCAGCCCCAGCATTTT; CDR3: CASSFSGGGYNQPQHF
V: TRBV19; size: NA; length: 13; D: TRBD1; J: TRBJ2-7; DNA: TGTGCCAGTAGTATGGGACAGGCCTACGAGCAGTACTTC; CDR3: CASSMGQAYEQYF
V: TRBV7-3; size: few; length: 15; D: NA; J: TRBJ1-3; DNA: TGTGCCAGCAGCTTAACTAGCGGGCCTGGAAACACCATATATTTT; CDR3: CASSLTSGPGNTIYF
V: TRBV6-4; size: once; length: 15; D: NA; J: TRBJ2-1; DNA: TGTGCCAGCAGTCCTGAGGGGGGGTCCTACAATGAGCAGTTCTTC; CDR3: CASSPEGGSYNEQFF
V: TRBV28; size: NA; length: 13; D: NA; J: TRBJ1-2; DNA: TGTGCCAGCAGTCTAGGGGTATCCTATGGCTACACCTTC; CDR3: CASSLGVSYGYTF
V: TRBV7-9; size: once; length: 18; D: TRBD2; J: TRBJ2-1; DNA: TGTGCCAGCAGAGGTGGAGGCGGGGCGGGAGGCGTTCAAATTGAGCAGTTCTTC; CDR3: CASRGGGGAGGVQIEQFF
V: TRBV13; size: NA; length: 15; D: NA; J: TRBJ1-1; DNA: TGTGCCAGCAGCTCCCAACCGGGGACAAACACTGAAGCTTTCTTT; CDR3: CASSSQPGTNTEAFF
V: TRBV15; size: NA; length: 15; D: NA; J: TRBJ2-1; DNA: TGTGCCACCAGCAGAGATCCGGGTTACTACAATGAGCAGTTCTTC; CDR3: CATSRDPGYYNEQFF
V: TRBV21-1; size: NA; length: 19; D: NA; J: TRBJ1-5; DNA: TGTGCCAGCAGCAAAGGAAAATGCGATGACAGGGGCCTCAATCAGCCCCAGCATTTT; CDR3: CASSKGKCDDRGLNQPQHF
V: TRBV6-2/TRBV6-3; size: NA; length: 13; D: NA; J: TRBJ2-3; DNA: TGTGCCAGCAGTTACATCGGCACAGATACGCAGTATTTT; CDR3: CASSYIGTDTQYF
V: TRBV6-6; size: NA; length: 12; D: NA; J: TRBJ1-5; DNA: TGTGCCAGCGGGAGGGCCAATCAGCCCCAGCATTTT; CDR3: CASGRANQPQHF
V: TRBV7-9; size: NA; length: 16; D: NA; J: TRBJ1-3; DNA: TGTGCCAGCAGCCATCGCACAGGTCAGGGCGGAAACACCATATATTTT; CDR3: CASSHRTGQGGNTIYF
V: TRBV15; size: once; length: 19; D: TRBD2; J: TRBJ2-1; DNA: TGTGCCACCAGCGCCCGACACCCAGAGCTAGCGGGAATGGGTGATGAGCAGTTCTTC; CDR3: CATSARHPELAGMGDEQFF